This T cell receptor (beta chain) stems from a study of blood T cell repertoires in COVID-19. Enrollment of patients from Seattle took place during active infection, with longitudinal follow-up. V was shortened by 1 base and J by 6 bases, with 12 bases between the two germline ends. Germline CDR1 and CDR2: LGHDT and YNNKEL (reference sequence). The CDR3 runs to 14 residues. Clones were read by immunoSEQ multiplex PCR, and TCRdb kept only the in-frame ones, dropping some. Among a few hundred thousand clones, about 89% were seen once, and the ten largest hold less than 3.5%. The chain recombines TRBV3-1 (or the pseudogene TRBV3-2) with TRBJ1-2; D is unclear. Input material: peripheral blood. This receptor was obtained from a woman aged 30 to 39 with COVID-19, enrolled during active disease. CDR3 in DNA: TGTGCCAGCAGCCAAGCCGGTGAAGGAGATGGCTACACCTTC. This codes for CASSQAGEGDGYTF.